Listed here are 27 T cell receptor beta chains from one sample, sequenced in a study of T cell changes during pregnancy in multiple sclerosis. Some clones are missing from TCRdb's copy, which holds only in-frame ones; the method was immunoSEQ multiplex PCR. Of about 68,000 clones listed, around nine tenths were seen once; the top ten hold more than 1.4%. The sequenced sample was peripheral blood, obtained in the third trimester of pregnancy. These TCRs come from a female donor with multiple sclerosis, enrolled in a pregnancy study.

This chain links TRBV30 with TRBJ2-7; 7 bases fit TRBD2. The V segment lost 2 bases and the J segment 6 bases; nucleotides outside the gene matches: 7. Germline values: CDR1 GTSNPN, CDR2 SVGIG (reference sequence). This CDR3 region has 13 residues. In DNA form, the CDR3 reads TGTGCCTGGAGTTGGTCCCCTAGCGGCGAGCAGTACTTC. This gives the protein CAWSWSPSGEQYF.

The chain combines TRBV18 with TRBJ1-1; D remains ambiguous. Germline lookup yields CDR1 KGHSH and CDR2 LQKENI. The V and J ends lost 6 bases and 0 bases respectively, with 23 bases between them. The CDR3 extends over 18 amino acids. CDR3 loop: CASSPLAQLGKMNTEAFF. The CDR3 DNA reads TGTGCCAGCTCCCCTCTGGCGCAACTCGGGAAAATGAACACTGAAGCTTTCTTT. Using reference TRBV18 and TRBJ1-1 for the parts outside the CDR3, the full variable domain is NAGVMQNPRHLVRRRGQEARLRCSPMKGHSHVYWYRQLPEEGLKFMVYLQKENIIDESGMPKERFSAEFPKEGPSILRIQQVVRGDSAAYFCASSPLAQLGKMNTEAFFGQGTRLTVV.

This chain connects TRBV30 to TRBJ1-1, with TRBD1 matching over 11 bases. J gave up 4 bases and V 3 bases, and 7 bases lay outside the gene matches. Germline V gene data show CDR1 as GTSNPN and CDR2 as SVGIG (reference sequence). The CDR3 covers 15 residues. DNA of the CDR3: TGTGCCTGGAGGGTCTTGGGGACAGGGGGCACTGAAGCTTTCTTT. It codes for CAWRVLGTGGTEAFF.

The CDR3: CASSGDRAYEQYF. CDR3 bases: TGTGCCAGCAGTGGGGACAGGGCCTACGAGCAGTACTTC. The rearrangement links TRBV7-9 to TRBJ2-7, with TRBD1 identical over 9 bases. The CDR3 contains 13 residues. The V segment lost 6 bases and the J segment 2 bases; nucleotides outside the gene matches: 2. In germline, CDR1 is SEHNR, CDR2 FQNEAQ (reference sequence).

The chain recombines TRBV27 with TRBJ2-3, with TRBD2 matching over 13 bases. The germline gives CDR1 MNHEY, CDR2 SMNVEV (reference sequence). V dropped 2 bases and J dropped 4; count of bases not matched to a gene: 0. The CDR3 spans 15 residues. Here the CDR3 reads CASSLTSGGADTQYF. Here the CDR3 DNA reads TGTGCCAGCAGTTTAACTAGCGGGGGGGCAGATACGCAGTATTTT.

The chain employs TRBV5-1 and TRBJ2-5, with D possibly matching TRBD1 (6 bases). Between the trimmed V and J ends, which lost 4 bases and 5 bases, there was a span of 18 bases. There are 15 residues in the CDR3. Germline CDR1 and CDR2: SGHRS and YFSETQ. The CDR3 DNA is TGCGCCAGCAGCACGAACAGGGTTTCGATGGAGACCCAGTACTTC. It specifies CASSTNRVSMETQYF.

The V and J genes are TRBV7-9 and TRBJ2-1; maybe TRBD2 (6 bases). The CDR3 covers 13 residues. Germline V gene sequence: CDR1 SEHNR, CDR2 FQNEAQ (reference sequence). The V and J ends lost 4 bases and 8 bases respectively, with 12 bases between them. CDR3 residues: CASSYQGRHEQFF. CDR3 bases: TGTGCCAGCAGCTACCAAGGGAGGCATGAGCAGTTCTTC. The full variable domain, rest sourced from reference TRBV7-9 and TRBJ2-1, is DTGVSQNPRHKITKRGQNVTFRCDPISEHNRLYWYRQTLGQGPEFLTYFQNEAQLEKSRLLSDRFSAERPKGSFSTLEIQRTEQGDSAMYLCASSYQGRHEQFFGPGTRLTVL.

The CDR3 protein is CASSLGKPGQGVQETQYF. CDR3 sequence (DNA): TGTGCCAGCAGCCTTGGTAAACCGGGACAGGGGGTCCAAGAGACCCAGTACTTC. The chain uses TRBV5-4 and TRBJ2-5, with 11 positions matching TRBD1. V gave up 4 bases and J gave up 1 base; unmatched junction bases: 12. This CDR3 contains 18 residues. Looked up from germline, CDR1 is SGHNT and CDR2 is YYREEE (reference sequence). Full variable domain (rest looked up from reference TRBV5-4 and TRBJ2-5): ETGVTQSPTHLIKTRGQQVTLRCSSQSGHNTVSWYQQALGQGPQFIFQYYREEENGRGNFPPRFSGLQFPNYSSELNVNALELDDSALYLCASSLGKPGQGVQETQYFGPGTRLLVL.

The chain joins TRBV5-4 to TRBJ1-2; D uncertain. The CDR3 is made up of 16 amino acids. Germline V gene lookup returns CDR1 SGHNT and CDR2 YYREEE (reference sequence). V lost 4 bases and J lost 0, with 16 bases in between. CDR3 sequence: CASSPAGGFSNYGYTF. The CDR3 DNA reads TGTGCCAGCAGCCCCGCCGGCGGCTTCTCTAACTATGGCTACACCTTC.

The V and J genes are TRBV5-1 and TRBJ2-7; D remains unclear. V was clipped by 4 bases and J by 2 bases, with 13 bases between them. Germline V gene sequence: CDR1 SGHRS, CDR2 YFSETQ. This CDR3 region has 14 residues. The CDR3 reads CASSPGEVAYEQYF. The CDR3 DNA reads TGCGCCAGCAGCCCCGGTGAGGTAGCCTACGAGCAGTACTTC.

This CDR3 is CASSDQPGGGTEAFF. The DNA for the CDR3 is TGTGCCAGCAGTGACCAACCTGGGGGCGGCACTGAAGCTTTCTTT. The rearrangement links TRBV25-1 to TRBJ1-1, with D possibly TRBD1 on 6 matching bases. Per germline, CDR1 MGHDK and CDR2 SYGVNS. The CDR3 consists of 15 residues. The ends were cut back, 3 bases at V and 4 bases at J, with 15 bases in the middle.

The V call is TRBV7-8, the J call TRBJ2-7; a weak D match, TRBD1 (6 bases). This CDR3 region has 14 residues. The V gene lost 0 bases and the J gene lost 4 bases, with 10 bases spanning the gap. Germline V gene lookup returns CDR1 SGHVS and CDR2 FQNEAQ. CDR3 sequence (DNA): TGTGCCAGCAGCTTAGCGCAGGGGCCGTACGAGCAGTACTTC. Translating gives CASSLAQGPYEQYF.

This clone appeared a few times. The V gene is TRBV7-9, the J gene TRBJ1-6; the D gene is possibly TRBD1 (6 bases). The CDR3 is 17 amino acids. The germline gives CDR1 SEHNR, CDR2 FQNEAQ (reference sequence). V lost 3 bases, J lost 5 bases, and 17 bases lay in between. CDR3 region: CASSFRAGEPDNSPLHF. The CDR3 DNA is TGTGCCAGCAGCTTTCGGGCAGGGGAGCCTGATAATTCACCCCTCCACTTT.

This chain uses TRBV18 with TRBJ1-1; 8 bases fit TRBD1. J was trimmed by 2 bases and V by 3 bases; bases with no gene match: 8. The germline gives CDR1 KGHSH, CDR2 LQKENI. CDR3 length: 16 residues. The CDR3 nucleotides read TGTGCCAGCTCACCCGGGACAGGAGGGGTAAACACTGAAGCTTTCTTT. Translated: CASSPGTGGVNTEAFF.

V gene TRBV5-1 combines with J gene TRBJ2-5, with D uncertain. Matching the DNA end better, TRBJ2-7 makes the J call doubtful. Germline V gene data show CDR1 as SGHRS and CDR2 as YFSETQ. This CDR3 contains 14 residues. This CDR3 reads CASSPTGSAYEQYF. The CDR3 DNA follows: TGCGCCAGCAGCCCGACCGGGTCAGCATACGAGCAGTACTTC.

The chain joins TRBV19 to TRBJ2-3, with 7 bases fitting TRBD2. There are 16 residues in the CDR3. Per the germline V gene, CDR1 is LNHDA and CDR2 is SQIVND (reference sequence). V trimming: 6 bases; J trimming: 2 bases; junction bases outside the gene matches: 11. DNA of the CDR3: TGTGCCAGTAGCCGACCTCAGCGGGGTGACACAGATACGCAGTATTTT. It codes for CASSRPQRGDTDTQYF. The full variable domain, in which reference TRBV19 and TRBJ2-3 provide the parts outside the CDR3, is DGGITQSPKYLFRKEGQNVTLSCEQNLNHDAMYWYRQDPGQGLRLIYYSQIVNDFQKGDIAEGYSVSREKKESFPLTVTSAQKNPTAFYLCASSRPQRGDTDTQYFGPGTRLTVL.

The gene calls are TRBV15 and TRBJ1-2, with TRBD1 matching over 9 bases. Germline V gene data show CDR1 as LNHNV and CDR2 as YYDKDF (reference sequence). This CDR3 is 17 amino acids long. V lost 3 bases, J lost 1 base, and 9 bases stayed unmatched. DNA for the CDR3: TGTGCCACCAGCAGCACCCCGGGACAGGGACTTAACTATGGCTACACCTTC. Translation: CATSSTPGQGLNYGYTF.

This clone was observed a handful of times. The chain joins TRBV18 to TRBJ1-1; TRBD1 might be the D (6 bases). Germline loops: CDR1 KGHSH, CDR2 LQKENI. The length of the CDR3 is 15 residues. V shed 4 bases and J shed 1 base, with 13 bases lying between them. CDR3 sequence: CASSQRKDRNTEAFF. CDR3 bases: TGTGCCAGCTCACAAAGGAAGGACAGGAACACTGAAGCTTTCTTT.

The rearrangement joins TRBV27 to TRBJ1-5; possibly TRBD1 for D (6 bases). Trimming pared 9 bases from V and 2 bases from J, leaving 17 bases between. The CDR3 contains 15 residues. Germline V gene lookup returns CDR1 MNHEY and CDR2 SMNVEV (reference sequence). CDR3 sequence reads: CASRLSPGGNQPQHF. The CDR3 region has the DNA TGTGCCAGTAGACTAAGTCCAGGGGGCAATCAGCCCCAGCATTTT.

V is TRBV27 and J is TRBJ2-4, with TRBD1 identical over 9 bases. The CDR3 loop spans 15 amino acids. Germline values: CDR1 MNHEY, CDR2 SMNVEV (reference sequence). Germline trimming cut 4 bases from V and 7 bases from J; bases unmatched to any gene: 8. The DNA of the CDR3 is TGTGCCAGCAGTTCTGCAGGGGACAGGGAGAACATTCAGTACTTC. Translated: CASSSAGDRENIQYF.

The chain is built from TRBV5-1 and TRBJ1-1; D possibly corresponds to TRBD1 (6 bases). Trimming cost V 2 bases and J 8 bases, with 10 bases left between them. The CDR3 sequence is 12 residues long. From germline, CDR1 is SGHRS and CDR2 YFSETQ. The CDR3 protein is CASSFDQGEAFF. In DNA form, the CDR3 reads TGCGCCAGCAGCTTCGATCAGGGGGAAGCTTTCTTT.

The chain carries TRBV7-2 and TRBJ2-7; the D gene is possibly TRBD2 (6 bases). The CDR3 spans 15 residues. V lost 0 bases to trimming and J lost 1 base, with 10 bases between them. Per the germline V gene, CDR1 is SGHTA and CDR2 is FQGNSA. This CDR3 is CASSLAEGGSYEQYF. The CDR3 DNA follows: TGTGCCAGCAGCTTAGCGGAAGGAGGGTCCTACGAGCAGTACTTC.

The chain joins TRBV7-2 to TRBJ2-3; TRBD2 matches 9 bases. Germline CDR1 and CDR2: SGHTA and FQGNSA. Unmatched junction bases numbered 10, after V lost 1 base and J lost 5 bases. The CDR3 consists of 17 residues. CDR3 in amino acids: CASSLVPSGAYIDTQYF. In DNA form, the CDR3 reads TGTGCCAGCAGCTTAGTCCCTAGCGGGGCGTACATAGATACGCAGTATTTT. The whole variable domain, filled in from reference TRBV7-2 and TRBJ2-3, reads GAGVSQSPSNKVTEKGKDVELRCDPISGHTALYWYRQSLGQGLEFLIYFQGNSAPDKSGLPSDRFSAERTGGSVSTLTIQRTQQEDSAVYLCASSLVPSGAYIDTQYFGPGTRLTVL.

This chain joins TRBV10-3 and TRBJ2-2; 7 bases map to TRBD1. The germline V gene has CDR1 ENHRY and CDR2 SYGVKD. J was trimmed by 0 bases and V by 3 bases; bases with no gene match: 4. This CDR3 contains 16 residues. Written as DNA, the CDR3 is TGTGCCATCAGTGATCTCGGGACAGCGAACACCGGGGAGCTGTTTTTT. Its translation: CAISDLGTANTGELFF.

This chain connects TRBV6-5 to TRBJ1-1; TRBD1 agrees at 8 bases. Germline CDR1 is MNHEY and CDR2 is SVGAGI. The CDR3 extends over 13 amino acids. The J segment lost 7 bases and the V segment lost 4 bases, leaving 5 bases of the junction unmatched. CDR3 sequence (DNA): TGTGCCAGCAGTTTAGGACAGGGAGGTGAAGCTTTCTTT. Translation: CASSLGQGGEAFF.

The V gene is TRBV4-1, the J gene TRBJ2-3; 8 bases line up with TRBD1. The trim removed 0 bases at V and 0 bases at J, leaving 2 bases unmatched. Germline V lookup: CDR1 MGHRA, CDR2 YSYEKL. The CDR3 length is 16 residues. CDR3 region: CASSQDQGASTDTQYF. CDR3 nucleotides: TGCGCCAGCAGCCAAGATCAGGGGGCGAGCACAGATACGCAGTATTTT.

V usage is TRBV12-5 and J usage is TRBJ2-3; 7 bases line up with TRBD2. The CDR3 is 16 residues long. CDR1 is LGHNT and CDR2 is FRNRAP in the germline V gene. J gave up 1 base and V 0 bases, and 4 bases lay outside the gene matches. DNA for the CDR3: TGTGCTAGTGGTTTGGTACTTACTAGCGGCACAGATACGCAGTATTTT. Translating it yields CASGLVLTSGTDTQYF.